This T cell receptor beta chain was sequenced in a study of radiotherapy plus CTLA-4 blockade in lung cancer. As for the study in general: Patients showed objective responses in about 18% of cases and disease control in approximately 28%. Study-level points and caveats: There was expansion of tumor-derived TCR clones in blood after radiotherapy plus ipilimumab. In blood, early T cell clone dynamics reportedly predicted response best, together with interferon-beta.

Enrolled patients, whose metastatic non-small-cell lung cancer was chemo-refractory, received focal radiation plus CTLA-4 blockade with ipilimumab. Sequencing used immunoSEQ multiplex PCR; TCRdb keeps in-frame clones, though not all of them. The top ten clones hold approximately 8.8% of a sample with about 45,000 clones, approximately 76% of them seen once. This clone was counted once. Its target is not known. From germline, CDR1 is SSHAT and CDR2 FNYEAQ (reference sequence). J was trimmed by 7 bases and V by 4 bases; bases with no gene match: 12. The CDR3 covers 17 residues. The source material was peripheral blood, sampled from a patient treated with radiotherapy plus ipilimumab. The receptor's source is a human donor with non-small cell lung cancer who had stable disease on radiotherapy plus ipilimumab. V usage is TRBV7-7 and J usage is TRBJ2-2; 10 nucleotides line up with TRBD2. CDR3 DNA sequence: TGTGCCAGCAGCTCGTCTGGGAGCGGGGGGGCCCACGGGGAGCTGTTTTTT. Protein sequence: CASSSSGSGGAHGELFF.